This TCR beta chain was sequenced during a study of tumor and adjacent non-tumor tissue in lung cancer (dated by TCRdb to 2016 to 2019). About the study as a whole: Patients with adenocarcinoma (12), squamous cell carcinoma (2) and small cell lung cancer (1) were included in the cohort. Ages among the roughly 15 patients ranged from about 30 to 85 years, there were roughly 10 men and 5 women, and disease was at TNM stage I to III. For each patient, one tumor sample and one normal lung sample were taken, giving approximately 33 paired specimens that underwent TCRbeta CDR3 sequencing. Sequencing produced 130,000,000 or so productive TCRbeta reads in total, an average of about 4 million reads per sample. Using bulk TCRbeta repertoires from approximately 15 lung cancer patients, the study set lung tumor tissue side by side with matched distant non-tumor lung tissue. Findings and caveats that apply to the study as a whole: Because peripheral blood was not sequenced, blood TCRbeta repertoires in the lung cancer patients of the study were not examined. Significantly higher TCR diversity was found in younger patients, and higher tumor TCR diversity was associated with shorter overall and disease-free survival. A significantly larger cumulative share of the repertoire was made up by the top 100 clones in normal lung than in tumor tissue. Tumor tissue showed significantly greater TCR diversity (inverse Simpson) than normal lung tissue (roughly 430 vs 170, P = 0.0075, Mann-Whitney U test). Neither the sequencing platform nor unique molecular identifiers are named or mentioned anywhere in the methods. Only around 15 patients were included in the cohort, and the need for larger samples and more detailed clinical data was noted by the authors.

The CDR3 covers 14 residues, taking in both the cysteine and the phenylalanine. The kept DNA is CDR3 alone, 42 bases in frame from the first base. In the germline V gene (reference sequence), CDR1 corresponds to WNHNN and CDR2 to SYGVQD. V ends up 4 bases short and J 2 bases short, with an unmatched junction base count of 1. RNA was extracted from bulk unsorted tissue and checked for quality with a NanoDrop ND-1000 and an Agilent 2100. Donors were newly diagnosed lung cancer patients admitted for thoracic surgery in China between August and November 2014, without prior chemotherapy. Anyone who had undergone radiotherapy or chemotherapy before, or who had another cancer at the same time, was left out of the study. Pieces of surgical tissue measuring about 1-2.1 cm3 were kept in RNAlater solution and held at -80 degrees C until needed. This clonotype came up many times. The clone's antigen remains unknown. No much larger clone is present one base from it, and per-base qualities are unavailable.

The library was obtained by multiplex PCR. Sequencing relied on an Illumina HiSeq 2500. Following protocols modified from ARM-PCR, the researchers constructed TCRbeta libraries through three rounds of nested PCR with primers (Table S4). Before sequencing, PCR products of 200-500 bp were excised from the gel and purified with the QIAquick gel extraction kit. The authors' pipeline ran thus. Reads were cleaned using Trimmomatic, were merged into complete CDR3 sequences using FLASH, and were assigned to V(D)J germline segments using MiTCR. VDJtools was used to compute clonal diversity as the inverse Simpson's index. Productive reads were defined as in-frame sequences without a premature stop codon. TCRdb took the public reads, trimmed them with fastp at Q25, ran MiXCR for clone calling and kept in-frame beta chains. Entries that share a CDR3 protein sequence are merged under the most common genes and DNA. The V and J calls and clone size come from TCRdb's table, not from the authors' own analysis. The sample table records about 85,000 distinct CDR3 sequences; 61% of these occur just once. The ten most abundant clones make up around 16% of the sample.

Sequences were obtained from lung tumor tissue. The V and J segments used are TRBV10-1 and TRBJ2-3; 9 central nucleotides agree with TRBD2. The source is a man aged 65 to 85 with non-small cell lung cancer. The sequenced DNA: TGCGCCAGCAGTGCTAGCGGGACCACAGATACGCAGTATTTT. The translation is CASSASGTTDTQYF.